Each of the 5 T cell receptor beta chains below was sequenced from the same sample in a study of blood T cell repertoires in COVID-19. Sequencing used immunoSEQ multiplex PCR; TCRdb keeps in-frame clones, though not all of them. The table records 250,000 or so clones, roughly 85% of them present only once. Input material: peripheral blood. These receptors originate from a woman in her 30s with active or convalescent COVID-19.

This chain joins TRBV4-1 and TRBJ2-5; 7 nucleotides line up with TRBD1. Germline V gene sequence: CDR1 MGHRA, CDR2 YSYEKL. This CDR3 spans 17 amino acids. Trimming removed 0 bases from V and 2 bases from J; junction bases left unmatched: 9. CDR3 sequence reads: CASSQDPGTRGQETQYF. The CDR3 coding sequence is TGCGCCAGCAGCCAAGATCCCGGGACCAGGGGGCAAGAGACCCAGTACTTC.

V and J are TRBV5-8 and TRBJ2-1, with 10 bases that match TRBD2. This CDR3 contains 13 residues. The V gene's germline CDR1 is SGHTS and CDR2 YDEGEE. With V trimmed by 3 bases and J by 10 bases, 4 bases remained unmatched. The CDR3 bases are TGTGCCAGCAGCTACCTACTAGCGGGGGAGCAGTTCTTC. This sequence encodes CASSYLLAGEQFF. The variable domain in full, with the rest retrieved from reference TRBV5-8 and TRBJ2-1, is EAGVTQSPTHLIKTRGQQATLRCSPISGHTSVYWYQQALGLGLQFLLWYDEGEERNRGNFPPRFSGRQFPNYSSELNVNALELEDSALYLCASSYLLAGEQFFGPGTRLTVL.

The CDR3 coding sequence is TGTGCCAGCAGCACCGGGACTCGCTTTGGCTACACCTTC. It is translated as CASSTGTRFGYTF. The chain uses TRBV13 and TRBJ1-2; a weak D match, TRBD1 (5 bases). The CDR3 has 13 amino acids. V was trimmed by 5 bases and J by 7 bases, leaving 14 bases between them. The V gene's germline CDR1 is PRHDT and CDR2 FYEKMQ (reference sequence).

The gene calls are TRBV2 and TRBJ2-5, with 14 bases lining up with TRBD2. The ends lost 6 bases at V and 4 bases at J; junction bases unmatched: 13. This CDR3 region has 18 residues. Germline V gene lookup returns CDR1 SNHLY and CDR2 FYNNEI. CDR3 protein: CASRPPGTSGGRLETQYF. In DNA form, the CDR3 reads TGTGCCAGCAGACCCCCCGGGACTAGCGGGGGAAGGTTAGAGACCCAGTACTTC. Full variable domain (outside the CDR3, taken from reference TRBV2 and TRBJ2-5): EPEVTQTPSHQVTQMGQEVILRCVPISNHLYFYWYRQILGQKVEFLVSFYNNEISEKSEIFDDQFSVERPDGSNFTLKIRSTKLEDSAMYFCASRPPGTSGGRLETQYFGPGTRLLVL.

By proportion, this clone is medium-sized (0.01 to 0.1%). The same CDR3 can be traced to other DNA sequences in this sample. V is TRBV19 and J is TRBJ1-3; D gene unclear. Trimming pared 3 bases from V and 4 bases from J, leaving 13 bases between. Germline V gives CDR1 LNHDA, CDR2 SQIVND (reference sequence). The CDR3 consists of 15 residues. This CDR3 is CASSMRGFSGNTIYF. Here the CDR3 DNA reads TGTGCCAGTAGTATGCGAGGTTTTTCCGGAAACACCATATATTTT.